This T cell receptor (beta chain) was observed in a study of PD-L1 blockade in urothelial cancer. Time point given: peripheral blood 6 weeks after treatment start. Sequencing used immunoSEQ multiplex PCR; TCRdb keeps in-frame clones, though not all of them. The sample has roughly 100,000 clones; over 80% are singletons. The V and J ends lost 6 bases and 4 bases, in that order; junction bases with no gene match: 3. CDR1 and CDR2 (germline): MNHEY, SMNVEV (reference sequence). The CDR3 consists of 14 residues. This receptor was taken from an older man with urothelial cancer. The specimen was PBMCs, collected around atezolizumab (anti-PD-L1) treatment. This chain links TRBV27 with TRBJ1-3, with 10 bases lining up with TRBD1. CDR3 nucleotide sequence: TGTGCCAGCAGGCCGACAGGGGGCGGAAACACCATATATTTT. The encoded protein is CASRPTGGGNTIYF.